Presented here are 11 T cell receptor beta chains from one specimen sequenced in a study of cytomegalovirus exposure and HLA in healthy donors. PCR involved 60 Vbeta and 13 Jbeta primers. The assay was immunoSEQ multiplex PCR, and TCRdb's table has in-frame clones only and misses some. The table has under 200,000 clones, 60% to 85% seen once. Sequencing input: PBMCs. All receptors come from a woman between 35 and 50 years old in good health and CMV-seronegative.

The V and J genes are TRBV30 and TRBJ1-6; 7 bases agree with TRBD1. Losses at the gene ends were 7 bases for V and 5 bases for J; bases not matched to a gene: 11. The CDR3 is 15 amino acids. Germline values: CDR1 GTSNPN, CDR2 SVGIG (reference sequence). CDR3 sequence: CASSQGSPNNSPLHF. The CDR3 nucleotides are TGTGCCTCCTCACAGGGGAGCCCCAATAATTCACCCCTCCACTTT.

The V and J genes are TRBV7-6 and TRBJ2-3; tentatively, D is TRBD1 (5 bases). CDR3 length equals 15 residues. V was clipped by 5 bases and J by 2 bases, with 14 bases between them. CDR1 and CDR2 from the germline V gene are SGHVS and FNYEAQ. CDR3 loop: CASSPLDMITDTQYF. As DNA, the CDR3 is TGTGCCAGCAGCCCACTGGACATGATCACAGATACGCAGTATTTT.

In its sample, this clone was seen a few times. The chain joins TRBV6-5 to TRBJ2-3, with 12 positions matching TRBD2. Germline V gene sequence: CDR1 MNHEY, CDR2 SVGAGI. V lost 4 bases and J lost 7; bases outside the gene matches: 6. The length of the CDR3 is 15 residues. In DNA form, the CDR3 reads TGTGCCAGCAGTTCCTTGACTAGCGGGGGAAATACGCAGTATTTT. It translates to CASSSLTSGGNTQYF.

The chain is built from TRBV10-3 and TRBJ1-5; D ambiguous. From germline, CDR1 is ENHRY and CDR2 SYGVKD. The CDR3 sequence is 16 residues long. The germline V and J ends were trimmed by 0 bases and 0 bases, with 9 bases remaining between them. CDR3 sequence: CAISESGVYSNQPQHF. For the CDR3, the DNA is TGTGCCATCAGTGAGTCGGGCGTCTATAGCAATCAGCCCCAGCATTTT.

The chain couples TRBV7-3 to TRBJ1-5; D is undetermined. Between the trimmed V and J ends, which lost 5 bases and 6 bases, there was a span of 11 bases. The germline gives CDR1 SGHTA, CDR2 FQGTGA. CDR3 length: 13 residues. The DNA of the CDR3 is TGTGCCAGCAGCCCCCTGGCGGGTCAGCCCCAGCATTTT. This codes for CASSPLAGQPQHF.

The chain carries TRBV5-4 and TRBJ2-3; 10 nucleotides match TRBD2. CDR3 length: 15 amino acids. The trim removed 9 bases at V and 7 bases at J, leaving 14 bases unmatched. Per the germline V gene, CDR1 is SGHNT and CDR2 is YYREEE (reference sequence). The DNA of the CDR3 is TGTGCCACCAGTCCCGGGGCTAGCGGGGGACATACGCAGTATTTT. Encoded protein: CATSPGASGGHTQYF.

The table lists this clone with a count of one. This same CDR3 is encoded by further DNA sequences in the sample. The V gene is TRBV10-1, the J gene TRBJ2-7, with TRBD1 matching 9 bases. V was pared by 6 bases and J by 3 bases, with 3 bases of the junction left unmatched. Germline lookup yields CDR1 WNHNN and CDR2 SYGVQD (reference sequence). The CDR3 has 13 amino acids. CDR3 DNA: TGCGCCAGCAGCCAGGACAGGGGCTACGAGCAGTACTTC. It yields the protein CASSQDRGYEQYF.

CDR3 protein: CASSPTPGVNYGYTF. The CDR3 bases are TGTGCCAGCAGCCCTACCCCGGGGGTTAACTATGGCTACACCTTC. J is TRBJ1-2 and V is TRBV11-2, with D perhaps TRBD1 (5 bases). The CDR3 is 15 amino acids. In germline, CDR1 is SGHAT, CDR2 FQNNGV. V lost 5 bases to trimming and J lost 1 base, with 14 bases between them.

This rearrangement joins TRBV6-1 to TRBJ2-7; 7 nucleotides line up with TRBD2. Germline V CDR1 and CDR2: MNHNS, SASEGT. The CDR3 runs to 15 residues. Trimming removed 3 bases from V and 3 bases from J; junction bases left unmatched: 8. This CDR3 reads CASSEGGRGVYEQYF. DNA of the CDR3: TGTGCCAGCAGTGAGGGCGGCCGGGGGGTCTACGAGCAGTACTTC.

About this clone itself: One end of the junction fails to match germline, which may point to a read error. The chain recombines TRBV7-3 with TRBJ2-1; a weak D match, TRBD1 (6 bases). CDR3 length: 16 amino acids. The germline V gene has CDR1 SGHTA and CDR2 FQGTGA. This CDR3 is CASILRAGAKGNEQFF. CDR3 in DNA: TGTGCCAGCATCTTACGCGCAGGGGCAAAAGGGAATGAGCAGTTCTTC.

This chain joins TRBV5-8 and TRBJ1-3; D gene uncertain. Germline V gene sequence: CDR1 SGHTS, CDR2 YDEGEE. Trimming shortened V by 0 bases and J by 9 bases, and 10 bases separated the two germline ends. This CDR3 has 13 amino acids. In DNA, the CDR3 is TGTGCCAGCAGCTTGGCCAAGCGGGGCACCATATATTTT. Its protein product is CASSLAKRGTIYF.